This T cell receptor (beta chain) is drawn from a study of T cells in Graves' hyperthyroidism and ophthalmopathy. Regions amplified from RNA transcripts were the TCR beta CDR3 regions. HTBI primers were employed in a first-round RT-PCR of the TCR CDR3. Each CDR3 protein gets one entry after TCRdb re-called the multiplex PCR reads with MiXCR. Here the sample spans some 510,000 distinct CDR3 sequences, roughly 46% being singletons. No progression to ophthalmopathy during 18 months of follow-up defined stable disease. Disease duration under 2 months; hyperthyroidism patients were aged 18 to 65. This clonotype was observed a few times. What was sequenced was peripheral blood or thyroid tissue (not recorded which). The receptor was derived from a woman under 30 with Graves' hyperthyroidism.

CDR3 residues: CSARDWGRGNYEQYF. The CDR3 nucleotides read TGCAGTGCTAGAGATTGGGGCAGGGGGAACTACGAGCAGTACTTC. This chain uses TRBV20-1 with TRBJ2-7; 7 bases fit TRBD1. The CDR3 extends over 15 amino acids. J lost 3 bases, V lost 0 bases, and 8 bases had no gene match. Germline CDR1 DFQATT, CDR2 SNEGSKA (reference sequence).